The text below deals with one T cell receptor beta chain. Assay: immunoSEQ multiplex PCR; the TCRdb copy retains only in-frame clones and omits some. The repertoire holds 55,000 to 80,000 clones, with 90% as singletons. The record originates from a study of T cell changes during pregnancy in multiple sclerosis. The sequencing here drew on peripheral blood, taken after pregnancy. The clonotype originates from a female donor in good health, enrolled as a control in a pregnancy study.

The CDR3 loop is CASSSIRGTNEKLFF. CDR3 nucleotides: TGTGCCAGCAGCAGCATCAGGGGAACTAATGAAAAACTGTTTTTT. The V call is TRBV11-3, the J call TRBJ1-4, with D possibly TRBD1 on 6 matching bases. The CDR3 sequence is 15 residues long. The germline V gene has CDR1 SGHNT and CDR2 YENEEA. V was shortened by 5 bases and J by 1 base, with 11 bases between the two germline ends.